The source of this TCR beta chain is a study of untreated major depressive disorder. Study-level points and caveats: Depressed patients' CD4+ T cells carried increased TRBV05-01 (Vbeta 5.1) usage versus control CD4+ T cells.

V dropped 5 bases and J dropped 8 bases, with 18 bases sitting between them. The CDR3 consists of 15 residues. The germline gives CDR1 MDHEN, CDR2 SYDVKM. Here immunoSEQ multiplex PCR was the method, and the copy in TCRdb shows in-frame clones only, minus some. Of 15,000 to 20,000 clones in the sample, about 85% were seen once. Each donor gave around 30 ml of EDTA blood. Notes on this clone: The antigen is not known.

The genes are TRBV28 and TRBJ1-4; D is unclear. The sequence was obtained from a woman in her twenties or thirties in good health. The specimen was CD4+ T cells from PBMCs. CDR3 protein: CASSTEAMVREKLFF. CDR3 bases: TGTGCCAGCAGTACCGAGGCGATGGTCAGGGAAAAACTGTTTTTT.